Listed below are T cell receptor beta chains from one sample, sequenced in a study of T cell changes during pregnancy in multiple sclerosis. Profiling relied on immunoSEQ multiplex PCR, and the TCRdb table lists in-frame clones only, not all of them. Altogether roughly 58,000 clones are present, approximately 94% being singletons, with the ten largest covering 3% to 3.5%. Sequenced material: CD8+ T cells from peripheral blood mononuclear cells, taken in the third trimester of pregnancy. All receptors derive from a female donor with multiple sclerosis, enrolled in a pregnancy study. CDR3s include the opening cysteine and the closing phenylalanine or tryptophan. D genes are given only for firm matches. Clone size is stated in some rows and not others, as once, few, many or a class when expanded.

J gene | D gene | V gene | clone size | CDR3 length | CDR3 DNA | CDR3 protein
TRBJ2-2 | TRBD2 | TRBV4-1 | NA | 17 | TGCGCCAGCAGCCATGTAGGACTAGCGGGAGGCCGCGGGGAGCTGTTTTTT | CASSHVGLAGGRGELFF
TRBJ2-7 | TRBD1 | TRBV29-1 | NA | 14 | TGCAGCGTTGAAGGGACAGGGGCCTCCTACGAGCAGTACTTC | CSVEGTGASYEQYF
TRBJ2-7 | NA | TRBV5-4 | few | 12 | TGTGCCAGCAGCTTACAGGGTTACGAGCAGTACTTC | CASSLQGYEQYF
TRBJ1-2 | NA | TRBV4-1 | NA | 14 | TGCGCCAGCAGCCTTACGAGGGGGTTCTATGGCTACACCTTC | CASSLTRGFYGYTF
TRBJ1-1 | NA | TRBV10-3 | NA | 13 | TGTGCCATCAGTCACATACTGAACACTGAAGCTTTCTTT | CAISHILNTEAFF
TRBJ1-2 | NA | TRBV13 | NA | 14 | TGTGCCAGCAGCTTAGGGGCGGCCAACTATGGCTACACCTTC | CASSLGAANYGYTF
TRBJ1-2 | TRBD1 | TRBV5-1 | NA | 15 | TGCGCCAGCAGCCCCCGAGGGGACAGTCGCTATGGCTACACCTTC | CASSPRGDSRYGYTF
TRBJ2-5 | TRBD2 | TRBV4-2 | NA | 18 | TGTGCCAGCCGGGCGCGGATCCGAAGCGGGAGGAGTAGTGAGACCCAGTACTTC | CASRARIRSGRSSETQYF
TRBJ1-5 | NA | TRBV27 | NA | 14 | TGTGCCAGCAGTTTATTGCTACCGAGTCAGCCCCAGCATTTT | CASSLLLPSQPQHF
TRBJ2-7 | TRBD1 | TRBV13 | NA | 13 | TGTGCCAGCAGGACTCGGACAGGGGTCGAGCAGTACTTC | CASRTRTGVEQYF
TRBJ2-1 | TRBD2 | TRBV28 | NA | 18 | TGTGCCAGCAGTAGTGAAGGGGCGAGAGCGGGAGGGCCCTCGGAGCAGTTCTTC | CASSSEGARAGGPSEQFF
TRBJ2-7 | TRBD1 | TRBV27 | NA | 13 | TGTGCCAGCAGCCCCGGGACAGGGGGCAAAGGGGTCTTC | CASSPGTGGKGVF
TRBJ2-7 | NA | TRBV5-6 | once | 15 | TGTGCCAGCAGCTCGTCACAGGTGGGGCCCTACGAGCAGTACTTC | CASSSSQVGPYEQYF
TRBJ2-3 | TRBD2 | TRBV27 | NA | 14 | TGTGCCAGTCCGAGGCTAGCGGGGACAGATACGCAGTATTTT | CASPRLAGTDTQYF
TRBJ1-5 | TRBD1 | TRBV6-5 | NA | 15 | TGTGCCAGCAGTACAGGGGTGTATGGCAATCAGCCCCAGCATTTT | CASSTGVYGNQPQHF
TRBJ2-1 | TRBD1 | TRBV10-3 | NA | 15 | TGTGCCATCAGTGACCCCCCGACAGGGGCCAATGAGCAGTTCTTC | CAISDPPTGANEQFF
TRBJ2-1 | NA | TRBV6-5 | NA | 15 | TGTGCCAGCAACCTGGGAGTTAGCTCCTACAATGAGCAGTTCTTC | CASNLGVSSYNEQFF
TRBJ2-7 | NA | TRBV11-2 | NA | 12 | TGTGCCAGCAGCTCAGGGGTACACGAGCAGTACTTC | CASSSGVHEQYF
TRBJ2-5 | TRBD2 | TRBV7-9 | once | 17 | TGTGCCAGCAGCTTAGGAGGGGAGGGCCTTGGACAAGAGACCCAGTACTTC | CASSLGGEGLGQETQYF
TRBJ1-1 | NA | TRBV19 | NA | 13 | TGTGCCAGTAGTATAATGGCGAACACTGAAGCTTTCTTT | CASSIMANTEAFF
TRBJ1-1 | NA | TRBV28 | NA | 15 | TGTGCCAGCAGTTTAGGGCGGGGGCTGGGCACTGAAGCTTTCTTT | CASSLGRGLGTEAFF
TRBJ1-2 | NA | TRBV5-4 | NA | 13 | TGTGCCAGCAGCTTGGCCGGGAACTATGGCTACACCTTC | CASSLAGNYGYTF
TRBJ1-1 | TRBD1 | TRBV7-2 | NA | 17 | TGTGCCAGCAGGCTGGAAGTACCCAGGGGGCTGAGCACTGAAGCTTTCTTT | CASRLEVPRGLSTEAFF
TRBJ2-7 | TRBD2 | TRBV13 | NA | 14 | TGTGCCAGCAGCCCGGGACTAGCCCTCTACGAGCAGTACTTC | CASSPGLALYEQYF
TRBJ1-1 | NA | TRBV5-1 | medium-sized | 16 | TGCGCCAGCAGCTTGGGGACACACGGAGGGGACACTGAAGCTTTCTTT | CASSLGTHGGDTEAFF
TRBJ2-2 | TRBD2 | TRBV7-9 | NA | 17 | TGTGCCAGCAGCACTGGACTAGCGGTCCAGAGTCCCGGGGAGCTGTTTTTT | CASSTGLAVQSPGELFF
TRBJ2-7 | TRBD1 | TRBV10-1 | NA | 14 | TGCGCCAGCAGTGAGGAAGGGACAGACAACGAGCAGTACTTC | CASSEEGTDNEQYF
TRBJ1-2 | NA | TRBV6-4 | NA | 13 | TGTGCCAGCAGTGACACCGGGGGAGGTGGCTACACCTTC | CASSDTGGGGYTF
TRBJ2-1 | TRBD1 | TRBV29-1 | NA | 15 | TGCAGCGTGTCCGGGACAGGGGGGGCCTACAATGAGCAGTTCTTC | CSVSGTGGAYNEQFF
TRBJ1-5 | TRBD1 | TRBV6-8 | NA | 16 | TGTGCCAGCAGCCCCTCTCCGGGACAGAGAAATCAGCCCCAGCATTTT | CASSPSPGQRNQPQHF
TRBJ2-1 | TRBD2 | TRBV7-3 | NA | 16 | TGTGCCAGCAGCCCCTATAGGAGCGGGAGTTTTGTTGAGCAGTTCTTC | CASSPYRSGSFVEQFF